This TCR beta chain was observed in a study of cytomegalovirus exposure and HLA in healthy donors. The study ran its PCR with 60 Vbeta and 13 Jbeta primers. Repertoires were generated with immunoSEQ multiplex PCR, while TCRdb's copy carries only in-frame clones and drops some. The repertoire holds about 130,000 clones, with around 78% as singletons. About this clone: Its antigen is undetermined.

Study outcomes and limitations: TCR beta V- and J-gene trimming was later associated with a missense DCLRE1C variant.

The clonotype originates from a woman aged 45-59 years in good health and CMV-seronegative. The sample taken for sequencing was PBMCs.

This CDR3 is CASTRDRGREQYF. The CDR3 coding sequence is TGTGCCAGCACCAGGGACAGGGGTCGCGAGCAGTACTTC. V usage is TRBV6-5 and J usage is TRBJ2-7; 10 bases are shared with TRBD1. The V and J ends lost 7 bases and 6 bases, in that order; junction bases with no gene match: 6. Germline V lookup: CDR1 MNHEY, CDR2 SVGAGI. The CDR3 is 13 amino acids.